This passage covers 13 T cell receptor beta chains from one sample sequenced in a study of somatic mutations in cytotoxic T cells in rheumatoid arthritis. The assay was immunoSEQ multiplex PCR, and TCRdb's table has in-frame clones only and misses some. Among tens of thousands of clones listed, just under 80% were seen once. Source material: CD8+ T cells sorted from blood. The source of these receptors is an adult with rheumatoid arthritis.

The chain carries TRBV27 and TRBJ2-7; 8 bases match TRBD1. The germline gives CDR1 MNHEY, CDR2 SMNVEV (reference sequence). This CDR3 is 17 amino acids long. The V gene end was trimmed by 3 bases and the J gene end by 4 bases; junction bases not matched to a gene: 14. This chain's CDR3 is CASSFRPGQGKRYEQYF. As DNA, the CDR3 is TGTGCCAGCAGTTTTAGGCCTGGACAGGGAAAGCGGTACGAGCAGTACTTC.

The chain employs TRBV4-1 and TRBJ1-6, with a possible D match to TRBD1 (5 bases). Trimming took off 2 bases at V and 9 bases at J, with 14 bases between the two ends. Germline CDR1 is MGHRA and CDR2 is YSYEKL. This CDR3 comprises 15 residues. Here the CDR3 DNA reads TGCGCCAGCAGCCAACAGACCGAAAGGGGTTCACCCCTCCACTTT. This sequence encodes CASSQQTERGSPLHF.

Comment on this clone: The same CDR3 arises from other DNA sequences in this sample as well. This chain uses TRBV30 with TRBJ2-3; the match to TRBD1 covers 9 bases. CDR1 and CDR2 from the germline V gene are GTSNPN and SVGIG (reference sequence). V lost 1 base to trimming and J lost 6 bases; unmatched junction nucleotides: 8. This CDR3 is built from 15 residues. The CDR3 is CAWSAGQGITDTQYF. The CDR3 DNA follows: TGTGCCTGGAGTGCGGGACAGGGAATCACGGATACGCAGTATTTT.

The rearrangement joins TRBV5-5 to TRBJ2-7; 7 bases agree with TRBD1. V lost 0 bases to trimming and J lost 7 bases; unmatched junction nucleotides: 7. CDR3 size: 14 residues. Germline V CDR1 and CDR2: SGHKS, YYEKEE (reference sequence). The CDR3, as DNA: TGTGCCAGCAGCTTGGCCTACAGGGGAAGGGAGCAGTACTTC. The encoded protein is CASSLAYRGREQYF.

V is TRBV5-3 and J is TRBJ1-2; the D is unclear. TRBV5-3 is known as an ORF, though its function is uncertain. The CDR3 sequence is 10 residues long. The ends were cut back, 8 bases at V and 6 bases at J, with 8 bases in the middle. DNA for the CDR3: TGTGCCAGCTTTGCAAATGGCTACACCTTC. Protein sequence: CASFANGYTF.

J is TRBJ2-7 and V is TRBV5-8; maybe TRBD2 (6 bases). The length of the CDR3 is 14 residues. With 6 bases removed from V and 4 bases from J, the gap between germline ends came to 17 bases. Germline V CDR1 and CDR2: SGHTS, YDEGEE. The CDR3 DNA reads as TGTGCCAGCACCCAAGACGTCGCGGGGTACGAGCAGTACTTC. The encoded protein is CASTQDVAGYEQYF.

Written as DNA, the CDR3 is TGTGCCAGCAGTTACACGGGGGGGCCCTACGAGCAGTACTTC. Protein sequence: CASSYTGGPYEQYF. This sequence joins TRBV6-5 and TRBJ2-7, with 8 bases matching TRBD2. V shed 2 bases and J 2 bases; nucleotides not matched to a gene: 2. Germline-derived CDR1 and CDR2 are MNHEY and SVGAGI. CDR3 length: 14 residues.

The rearrangement links TRBV6-4 to TRBJ2-3, with TRBD2 identical over 7 bases. The CDR3 is made up of 15 amino acids. Germline V lookup: CDR1 MRHNA, CDR2 SNTAGT. The V and J ends lost 3 bases and 0 bases, in that order; junction bases with no gene match: 3. The CDR3, as DNA: TGTGCCAGCAGTGATGGCGGGAGTAGCACAGATACGCAGTATTTT. It yields the protein CASSDGGSSTDTQYF.

This sequence joins TRBV5-6 and TRBJ2-7, with unresolved D. The CDR3 contains 12 residues. The V and J ends lost 0 bases and 6 bases respectively, with 7 bases between them. Germline V CDR1 and CDR2: SGHDT, YYEEEE. The CDR3 spells CASSLGTLEQYF. Written as DNA, the CDR3 is TGTGCCAGCAGCTTGGGTACCCTCGAGCAGTACTTC.

The rearrangement links TRBV4-1 to TRBJ2-1; D is perhaps TRBD2 (6 bases). The germline CDR1 and CDR2 sequences are MGHRA and YSYEKL. V lost 1 base, J lost 15 bases, and 16 bases lay in between. The CDR3 is 13 amino acids. CDR3 DNA sequence: TGCGCCAGCAGCCAAGGAGTGGAGGGTTTAGTGTTCTTC. Its translation: CASSQGVEGLVFF.

The gene calls are TRBV5-1 and TRBJ2-4, with TRBD1 matching over 7 bases. Trimming took 4 bases from V and 0 from J; bases not matched to a gene: 7. Germline V lookup: CDR1 SGHRS, CDR2 YFSETQ. This CDR3 spans 16 amino acids. CDR3 protein: CASSLGTVLAKNIQYF. The DNA of the CDR3 is TGCGCCAGCAGCCTAGGGACAGTCCTAGCCAAAAACATTCAGTACTTC.

The V and J genes are TRBV19 and TRBJ2-7; 10 nucleotides align to TRBD2. Per the germline V gene, CDR1 is LNHDA and CDR2 is SQIVND (reference sequence). J was trimmed by 5 bases and V by 3 bases; bases with no gene match: 7. The CDR3 contains 15 residues. The CDR3 DNA reads as TGTGCCAGTAGTATTGGAGGGACTAGCGTCAACGAGCAGTACTTC. It is translated as CASSIGGTSVNEQYF.

V and J are TRBV7-3 and TRBJ2-3; D tentatively reads TRBD1 or TRBD2 (5 bases each). Germline CDR1 reads SGHTA; CDR2 reads FQGTGA. V shed 4 bases and J shed 4 bases, with 15 bases lying between them. CDR3 size: 15 residues. CDR3 region: CASSSGGWGSDTQYF. The CDR3 bases are TGTGCCAGCAGCTCCGGAGGCTGGGGGTCAGATACGCAGTATTTT.